Detailed here is one T cell receptor (beta chain). This clonotype has a count of ten or more. This receptor's antigen is unknown. Per-base qualities were not stored, and no clone one base away is much larger. The CDR3 runs 14 residues from the cysteine to the phenylalanine. Only the CDR3 DNA stays, 42 bases, in frame from base 1. Via the germline V gene, CDR1 is SGHVS and CDR2 FNYEAQ. The V and J ends are trimmed by 5 bases and 1 base, leaving 10 bases between them. This specimen belongs to a study of blood T cells in healthy people across ages (dated by TCRdb to between 2014 and 2017). Looking at the study overall: In model experiments, template switching captured about one uniquely barcoded TCR beta cDNA molecule for every two T cells. The study analyzed two additional independent replicas of 1 million unique cDNA reads from the same blood draw for two donors, one aged 18 to 30 and one aged 80 or older. The study measured age-related changes in TCR beta repertoire diversity using deep sequencing normalized with unique cDNA molecular identifiers. To avoid experimental bias, donors of different ages were spread randomly across the sequencing lanes. The donors were split into four age groups: young (average roughly 15 years), middle-aged (39), aged (62) and long-lived (over 80). What the work shows at the level of the full study, not this receptor alone: Estimates of total diversity from one million sequenced T cells were regarded as lower bounds and underestimates. The CMV infection status of donors was not known, potentially confounding age-related changes in expanded clonotypes. As age increased, observed TCR beta diversity per million T cells dropped in a roughly linear way, and a significant reduction was already evident by age about 40. Bulk unsorted PBMC profiling prevented conclusive comparison of naive and antigen-experienced compartments. The percentage of naive T cells measured by flow cytometry correlated strongly with observed TCR beta diversity. Compared with the aged group, the long-lived group had more naive CD4+ T cells, fewer expanded clones and increased TCR diversity, a pattern suggesting age selection.

Donors were 35 to 40 systemically healthy Caucasian individuals from Russia aged roughly 6 to 90 years. Each donor gave 8 to 10 milliliters of peripheral blood, drawn into EDTA-treated Vacutainer tubes. PBMCs were isolated by Ficoll-Paque density-gradient centrifugation, with at least 7 million obtained per sample. Total RNA was extracted from PBMCs with Trizol reagent, with at least 5.5 micrograms obtained per sample. The percentages of naive CD45RAhigh/CD27high T cells were determined by flow cytometry on a PBMC aliquot from every donor. The library was built by means of 5' RACE. Sequencing used an Illumina HiSeq 2500. A second PCR of roughly 7 to 12 cycles was performed with a sample-barcoded 5' primer and a J-beta primer mix. Each TCR beta cDNA molecule received a unique molecular identifier from a template-switch 5' adaptor carrying 12 random nucleotides. Each sample yielded at least 3 million CDR3-containing paired-end reads. The Mint cDNA synthesis kit, primed by a TRBC-specific oligonucleotide, was used to synthesize first-strand cDNA from all RNA. All cDNA was treated with uracil-DNA glycosylase and then went through a first 18-cycle PCR with the universal primers M1SS and BC2_uni_R. Regarding the original processing steps: For normalization, 1 million high-quality reads, each with a distinct molecular identifier, were randomly selected from each sample. Instead of being binned into consensus sequences, reads that shared molecular identifiers were thrown out. MiTCR, with a Q25 quality threshold and the strictest error-elimination algorithm, was used for CDR3 identification, clonotype clustering and error correction. A nonparametric unseen species model using Euler transformation provided a lower-bound estimate of total TCR beta diversity. Using fastp at Q25 and MiXCR, TCRdb reprocessed the public reads and kept productive beta chains. Each CDR3 protein gets just one entry, which takes the most common genes and DNA from the rows behind it. TCRdb, rather than the study authors, made the V and J calls. Counted in this sample were 600,000 to 850,000 distinct CDR3 sequences; roughly 41% of them appeared once. The ten most abundant clones make up roughly 19% of the sample.

The chain is assembled from TRBV7-6 and TRBJ2-3; there is no confident call for the D gene. The sequenced sample was blood. This clonotype was obtained from a woman aged 55-75 years in good health. The CDR3 has the sequence CASSPSSGTDTQYF. The bases are TGTGCCAGCAGCCCATCGTCCGGCACAGATACGCAGTATTTT.